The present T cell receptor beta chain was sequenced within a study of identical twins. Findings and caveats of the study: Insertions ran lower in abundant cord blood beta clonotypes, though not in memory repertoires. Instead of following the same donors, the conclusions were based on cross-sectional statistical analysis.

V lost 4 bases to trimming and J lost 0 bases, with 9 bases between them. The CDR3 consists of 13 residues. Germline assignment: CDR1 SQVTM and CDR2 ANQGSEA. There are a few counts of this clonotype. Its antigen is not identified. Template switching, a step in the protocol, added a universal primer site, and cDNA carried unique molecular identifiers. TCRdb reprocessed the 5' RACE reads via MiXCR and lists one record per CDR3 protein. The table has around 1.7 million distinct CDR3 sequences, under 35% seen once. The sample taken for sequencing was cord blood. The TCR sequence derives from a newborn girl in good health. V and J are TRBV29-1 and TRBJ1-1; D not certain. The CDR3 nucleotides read TGCAGCGTTGTCAGTTACATGAACACTGAAGCTTTCTTT. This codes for CSVVSYMNTEAFF.